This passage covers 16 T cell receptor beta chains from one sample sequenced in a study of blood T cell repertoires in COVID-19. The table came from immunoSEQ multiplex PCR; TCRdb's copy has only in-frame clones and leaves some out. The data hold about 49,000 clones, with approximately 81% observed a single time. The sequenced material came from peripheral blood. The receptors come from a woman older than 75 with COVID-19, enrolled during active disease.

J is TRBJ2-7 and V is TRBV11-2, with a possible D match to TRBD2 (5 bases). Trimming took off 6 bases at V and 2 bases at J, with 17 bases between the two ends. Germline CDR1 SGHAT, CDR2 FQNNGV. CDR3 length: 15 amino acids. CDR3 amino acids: CASSSRKGDTYEQYF. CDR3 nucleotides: TGTGCCAGCAGTTCTCGGAAGGGAGACACCTACGAGCAGTACTTC.

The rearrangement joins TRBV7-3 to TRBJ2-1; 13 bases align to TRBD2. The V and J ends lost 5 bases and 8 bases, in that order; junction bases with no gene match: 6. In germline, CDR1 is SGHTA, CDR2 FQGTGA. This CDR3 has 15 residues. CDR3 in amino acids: CASSPTSGRIDEQFF. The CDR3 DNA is TGTGCCAGCAGCCCGACTAGCGGGAGGATCGATGAGCAGTTCTTC.

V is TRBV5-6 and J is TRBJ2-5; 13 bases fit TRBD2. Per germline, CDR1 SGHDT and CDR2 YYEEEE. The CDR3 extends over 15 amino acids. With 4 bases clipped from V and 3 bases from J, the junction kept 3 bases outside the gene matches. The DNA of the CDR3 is TGTGCCAGCAGCACGACTAGCGGGGGGAAAGAGACCCAGTACTTC. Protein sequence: CASSTTSGGKETQYF.

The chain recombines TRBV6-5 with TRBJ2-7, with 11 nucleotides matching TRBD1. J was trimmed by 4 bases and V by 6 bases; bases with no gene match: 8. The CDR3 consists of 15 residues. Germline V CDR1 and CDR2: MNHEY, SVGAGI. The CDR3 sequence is CASSRTGQGAYEQYF. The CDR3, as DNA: TGTGCCAGCAGCCGAACTGGACAGGGGGCGTACGAGCAGTACTTC.

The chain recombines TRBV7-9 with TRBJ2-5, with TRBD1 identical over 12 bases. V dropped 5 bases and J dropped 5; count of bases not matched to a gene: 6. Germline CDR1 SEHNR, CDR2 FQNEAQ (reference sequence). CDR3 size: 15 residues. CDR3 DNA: TGTGCCAGCAGCGAACAGGGACAGGGGGCTGAGACCCAGTACTTC. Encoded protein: CASSEQGQGAETQYF.

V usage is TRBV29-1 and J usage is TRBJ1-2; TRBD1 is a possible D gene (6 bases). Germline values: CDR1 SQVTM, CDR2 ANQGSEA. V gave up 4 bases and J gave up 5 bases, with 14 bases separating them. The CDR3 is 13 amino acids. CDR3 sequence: CSVALGTNYGYTF. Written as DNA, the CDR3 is TGCAGCGTTGCCCTTGGGACAAATTATGGCTACACCTTC.

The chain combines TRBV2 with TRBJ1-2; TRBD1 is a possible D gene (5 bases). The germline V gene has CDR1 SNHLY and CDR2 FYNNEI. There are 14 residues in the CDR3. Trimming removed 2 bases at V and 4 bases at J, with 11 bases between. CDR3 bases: TGTGCCAGCAGTGAACAGGGTGTCGGCTATGGCTACACCTTC. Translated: CASSEQGVGYGYTF.

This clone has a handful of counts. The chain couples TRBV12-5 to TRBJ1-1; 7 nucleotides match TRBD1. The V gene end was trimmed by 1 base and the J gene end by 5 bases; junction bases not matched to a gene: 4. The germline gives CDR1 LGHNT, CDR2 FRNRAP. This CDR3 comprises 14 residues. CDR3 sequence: CASGLGAGGTEAFF. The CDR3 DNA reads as TGTGCTAGTGGTTTGGGAGCAGGGGGGACTGAAGCTTTCTTT.

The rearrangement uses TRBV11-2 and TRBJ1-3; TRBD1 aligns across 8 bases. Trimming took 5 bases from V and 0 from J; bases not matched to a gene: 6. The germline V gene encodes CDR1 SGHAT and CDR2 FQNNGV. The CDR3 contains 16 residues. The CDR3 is CASSHETGVSGNTIYF. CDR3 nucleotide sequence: TGTGCCAGCAGCCACGAGACAGGGGTCTCTGGAAACACCATATATTTT.

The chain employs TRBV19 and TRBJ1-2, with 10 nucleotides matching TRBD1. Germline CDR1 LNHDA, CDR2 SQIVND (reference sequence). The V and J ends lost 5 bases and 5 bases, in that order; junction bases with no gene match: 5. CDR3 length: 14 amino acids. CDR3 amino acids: CASSDRGRLYGYTF. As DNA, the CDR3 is TGTGCCAGTAGTGACAGGGGGCGGTTATATGGCTACACCTTC.

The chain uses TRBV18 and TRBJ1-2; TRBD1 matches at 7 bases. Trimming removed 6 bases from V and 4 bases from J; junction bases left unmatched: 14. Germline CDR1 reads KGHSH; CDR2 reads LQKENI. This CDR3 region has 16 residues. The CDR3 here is CASSPALDRAGYGYTF. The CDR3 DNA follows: TGTGCCAGCTCTCCCGCCCTCGACAGGGCAGGCTATGGCTACACCTTC.

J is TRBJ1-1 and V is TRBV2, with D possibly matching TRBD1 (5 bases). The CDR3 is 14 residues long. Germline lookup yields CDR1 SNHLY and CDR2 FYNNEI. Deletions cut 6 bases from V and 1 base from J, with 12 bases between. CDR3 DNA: TGTGCCAGCAGAGTGAGACAGCCGAACACTGAAGCTTTCTTT. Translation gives CASRVRQPNTEAFF.

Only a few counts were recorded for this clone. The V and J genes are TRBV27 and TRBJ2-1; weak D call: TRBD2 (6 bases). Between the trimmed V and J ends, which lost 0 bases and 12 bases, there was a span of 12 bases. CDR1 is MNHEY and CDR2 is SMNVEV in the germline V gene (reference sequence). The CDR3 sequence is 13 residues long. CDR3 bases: TGTGCCAGCAGTTTATCCGCTAGCGTATCGCAGTTCTTC. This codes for CASSLSASVSQFF.

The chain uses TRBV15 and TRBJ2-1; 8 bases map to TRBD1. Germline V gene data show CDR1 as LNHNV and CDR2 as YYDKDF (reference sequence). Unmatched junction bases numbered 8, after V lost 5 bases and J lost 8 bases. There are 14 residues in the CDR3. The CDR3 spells CATSPLRGRDEQFF. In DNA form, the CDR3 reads TGTGCCACCAGCCCCCTCAGGGGGCGGGATGAGCAGTTCTTC.

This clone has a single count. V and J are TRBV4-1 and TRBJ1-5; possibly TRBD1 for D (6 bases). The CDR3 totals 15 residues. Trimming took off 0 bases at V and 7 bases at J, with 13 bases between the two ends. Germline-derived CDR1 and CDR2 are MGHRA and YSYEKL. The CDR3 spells CASSQDGQYGQPQHF. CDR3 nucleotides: TGCGCCAGCAGCCAAGATGGACAGTACGGCCAGCCCCAGCATTTT.

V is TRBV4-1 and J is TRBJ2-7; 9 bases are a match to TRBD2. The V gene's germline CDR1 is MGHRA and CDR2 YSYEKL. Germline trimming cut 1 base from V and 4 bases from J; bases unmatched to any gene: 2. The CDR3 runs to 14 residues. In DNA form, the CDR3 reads TGCGCCAGCAGCCAAGTAGCGGGAGTATACGAGCAGTACTTC. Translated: CASSQVAGVYEQYF.